The 8 T cell receptor beta chains below all came from one sample that was sequenced in a study of response to subunit inactivated influenza vaccine. TCRdb used MiXCR to reprocess the RT-PCR reads, holding one entry per CDR3 protein. The sample has 650,000 to 700,000 distinct CDR3 sequences; around 14% are singletons. The source was PBMCs from blood, collected 11 to 12 days after vaccination. The receptors stem from a man aged 50-59 years who received an inactivated influenza vaccine.

The rearrangement uses TRBV28 and TRBJ2-7, with 10 nucleotides matching TRBD1. The germline gives CDR1 MDHEN, CDR2 SYDVKM. This CDR3 has 15 residues. The V and J ends lost 6 bases and 2 bases, in that order; junction bases with no gene match: 7. The CDR3 loop is CASRIPGTGAYEQYF. The CDR3 coding sequence is TGTGCCAGCAGGATCCCCGGGACAGGGGCCTACGAGCAGTACTTC.

There are a few counts of this clonotype. Its ends do not fully match the called genes, so a read error is possible. J is TRBJ2-7 and V is TRBV3-1, with D possibly TRBD1 on 6 matching bases. The germline gives CDR1 LGHDT, CDR2 YNNKEL (reference sequence). The CDR3 is 12 residues long. The CDR3 bases are TGTGCCAGCAGCCACTCGACAGGACCCCTGGGCTTC. It is translated as CASSHSTGPLGF.

This sequence joins TRBV5-1 and TRBJ2-1; D uncertain. This CDR3 is built from 11 residues. Trimming removed 7 bases from V and 6 bases from J, with 8 bases in between. Germline CDR1 and CDR2: SGHRS and YFSETQ. This CDR3 reads CASATSNEQFF. The CDR3 nucleotides read TGCGCCAGCGCAACAAGCAATGAGCAGTTCTTC.

This clonotype has a handful of counts. Written as DNA, the CDR3 is TGTGCCAGCAGTGATGAGTTAGGGAACCAGCCCCAGCATTTT. Protein sequence: CASSDELGNQPQHF. The V call is TRBV2, the J call TRBJ1-5, with D unclear. The V gene lost 3 bases and the J gene lost 7 bases, with 13 bases spanning the gap. CDR3 length: 14 amino acids. Germline CDR1 is SNHLY and CDR2 is FYNNEI.

This clonotype has just a few counts. Germline is not matched at one junction end, which may reflect a read error. The genes are TRBV11-2 and TRBJ1-1; D possibly corresponds to TRBD1 (6 bases). Germline lookup yields CDR1 SGHAT and CDR2 FQNNGV. The length of the CDR3 is 11 residues. The chain's CDR3 is CASSLGGGLLF. DNA of the CDR3: TGTGCCAGCAGCTTAGGCGGGGGGCTTCTCTTT.

The J gene is TRBJ1-1, the V gene TRBV19, with 8 bases identical to TRBD1. The germline gives CDR1 LNHDA, CDR2 SQIVND (reference sequence). The ends lost 3 bases at V and 5 bases at J; junction bases unmatched: 8. The CDR3 covers 15 residues. This CDR3 is CASSIGDRRGTEAFF. In DNA form, the CDR3 reads TGTGCCAGTAGTATTGGGGACAGGAGAGGGACTGAAGCTTTCTTT.

CDR3 nucleotides: TGTGCCAGCAGTTTTGCAGGCGAGCAGTACTTC. It is translated as CASSFAGEQYF. This rearrangement joins TRBV28 to TRBJ2-7; D unclear. The CDR3 length is 11 residues. Germline CDR1 reads MDHEN; CDR2 reads SYDVKM. Trimming took 3 bases from V and 6 from J, leaving 6 bases between them.

The chain carries TRBV4-2 and TRBJ2-5; D perhaps matches TRBD1 (5 bases). The V end lost 6 bases, the J end lost 5 bases, and 28 bases lay between the germline ends. The CDR3 is 18 residues long. From germline, CDR1 is LGHNA and CDR2 YNFKEQ. CDR3 sequence (DNA): TGTGCCAGCAGTCGCGCCCCCCCGCAGGCCCTGAAGGGGGAGACCCAGTACTTC. This sequence encodes CASSRAPPQALKGETQYF.